This paragraph covers one T cell receptor beta chain sequence. As yet, its antigen is unknown. Researchers made TCR cDNA using 5'RACE template switching, and this step added a universal primer site and UMIs. One entry per CDR3 protein results from TCRdb running MiXCR on the 5' RACE reads. The sample lists 300,000 to 350,000 distinct CDR3 sequences; approximately 4% were seen once. This sample stems from a study of T cells after yellow fever vaccination. Study context: Fractions of low cell number were prepared using SMART-Seq v4 Ultra Low Input.

Study conclusions and caveats: The study found a weaker secondary response that peaked faster, day 5 versus 15. The study re-detected most primary-vaccination clones after the booster (96% CD4, roughly 85% CD8).

V lost 2 bases and J lost 3; bases outside the gene matches: 5. The CDR3 consists of 14 residues. Germline loops: CDR1 SGDLS, CDR2 YYNGEE. The sample was PBMCs, taken 5 days after the yellow fever booster vaccination. The chain joins TRBV9 to TRBJ2-7, with 7 bases matching TRBD1. This TCR came from a man younger than 35 who received the YFV17D yellow fever vaccine. CDR3 bases: TGTGCCAGCAGCGTGGGAACAGGGGACTACGAGCAGTACTTC. This codes for CASSVGTGDYEQYF.